A single sample is the source of the 32 T cell receptor beta chains below, sequenced in a study of CD4+ T cells in melanoma. Profiled with immunoSEQ multiplex PCR; TCRdb holds only in-frame clones, not every one. The top ten clones hold 25% to 35% of a sample with thousands of clones, around 63% of them seen once. Sequenced material: cells from a culture (not recorded whether cultured in vitro). These TCRs come from a human donor with melanoma.

This clone was detected a few times. The chain combines TRBV4-1 with TRBJ2-2, with D possibly TRBD1 on 6 matching bases. The V end lost 3 bases, the J end lost 7 bases, and 18 bases lay between the germline ends. Germline CDR1 reads MGHRA; CDR2 reads YSYEKL. The CDR3 is 16 amino acids. CDR3 residues: CASSHPDRSRGGELFF. The CDR3 region has the DNA TGCGCCAGCAGCCACCCTGACAGGTCGAGGGGCGGGGAGCTGTTTTTT.

The V call is TRBV6-5, the J call TRBJ1-1; no clear D gene. Between the trimmed V and J ends, which lost 2 bases and 3 bases, there was a span of 7 bases. The CDR3 totals 13 residues. Germline V CDR1 and CDR2: MNHEY, SVGAGI. This CDR3 reads CASSYASYTEAFF. The CDR3 region has the DNA TGTGCCAGCAGTTACGCGTCTTACACTGAAGCTTTCTTT.

The chain combines TRBV24-1 with TRBJ2-2, with D perhaps TRBD2 (5 bases). Germline assignment: CDR1 KGHDR and CDR2 SFDVKD. Trimming shortened V by 2 bases and J by 0 bases, and 18 bases separated the two germline ends. There are 19 residues in the CDR3. CDR3: CATSDSTPLDPANTGELFF. The CDR3 nucleotides read TGTGCCACCAGTGATTCCACGCCACTAGATCCAGCGAACACCGGGGAGCTGTTTTTT.

The chain carries TRBV9 and TRBJ2-2, with TRBD1 identical over 8 bases. CDR1 and CDR2 (germline): SGDLS, YYNGEE. The CDR3 totals 17 residues. V was pared by 1 base and J by 6 bases, with 11 bases of the junction left unmatched. This CDR3 reads CASSVSPGGAWAGELFF. CDR3 coding DNA: TGTGCCAGCAGCGTAAGTCCAGGGGGCGCCTGGGCCGGGGAGCTGTTTTTT. The whole variable domain, filled in from reference TRBV9 and TRBJ2-2, reads DSGVTQTPKHLITATGQRVTLRCSPRSGDLSVYWYQQSLDQGLQFLIQYYNGEERAKGNILERFSAQQFPDLHSELNLSSLELGDSALYFCASSVSPGGAWAGELFFGEGSRLTVL.

This CDR3 is CASSLTAGELFF. The DNA for the CDR3 is TGTGCCAGCAGTCTGACAGCCGGGGAGCTGTTTTTT. V is TRBV28 and J is TRBJ2-2, with TRBD1 as a possible D gene (5 bases). Germline-derived CDR1 and CDR2 are MDHEN and SYDVKM. The V and J ends lost 5 bases and 6 bases respectively, with 7 bases between them. This CDR3 comprises 12 residues.

This clone was found once. V gene TRBV13 combines with J gene TRBJ1-2, with 7 bases fitting TRBD1. This CDR3 is built from 15 residues. Looked up from germline, CDR1 is PRHDT and CDR2 is FYEKMQ (reference sequence). V lost 0 bases, J lost 4 bases, and 5 bases stayed unmatched. For the CDR3, the DNA is TGTGCCAGCAGCTTAGGACTAACAGGGGCCTATGGCTACACCTTC. The encoded protein is CASSLGLTGAYGYTF.

The chain links TRBV9 to TRBJ1-4; maybe TRBD1 (6 bases). CDR3 length equals 16 residues. Trimming pared 0 bases from V and 4 bases from J, leaving 13 bases between. Germline-derived CDR1 and CDR2 are SGDLS and YYNGEE. The chain's CDR3 is CASSVAWGRNNEKLFF. Here the CDR3 DNA reads TGTGCCAGCAGCGTAGCCTGGGGGCGAAATAATGAAAAACTGTTTTTT.

This chain joins TRBV7-6 and TRBJ2-1; D is undetermined. V lost 0 bases and J 9 bases, leaving 9 bases between the germline ends. Germline V lookup: CDR1 SGHVS, CDR2 FNYEAQ. The length of the CDR3 is 13 residues. The CDR3 region has the DNA TGTGCCAGCAGCTTAGCAATGGGCAGTGAGCAGTTCTTC. Amino acid sequence: CASSLAMGSEQFF.

This chain links TRBV7-3 with TRBJ2-1; D remains unclear. Trimming took 5 bases from V and 3 from J, leaving 14 bases between them. Germline assignment: CDR1 SGHTA and CDR2 FQGTGA. The CDR3 runs to 15 residues. The DNA for the CDR3 is TGTGCCAGCAGCCCTGGTGGTAGCAGCTACAATGAGCAGTTCTTC. Protein product: CASSPGGSSYNEQFF.

This sequence joins TRBV28 and TRBJ1-5; D remains ambiguous. CDR3 size: 14 residues. V lost 6 bases and J 2 bases, leaving 11 bases between the germline ends. Germline CDR1 reads MDHEN; CDR2 reads SYDVKM. The CDR3 region has the DNA TGTGCCAGCAGCTACACCCTTGGCAATCAGCCCCAGCATTTT. Amino acids: CASSYTLGNQPQHF.

This clone turned up a few times. The chain employs TRBV6-2 or TRBV6-3 and TRBJ1-1; TRBD1 is a possible D gene (5 bases). V was clipped by 2 bases and J by 4 bases, with 8 bases between them. Germline V gene data show CDR1 as MNHEY and CDR2 as SVGEGT. The CDR3 runs 13 residues. CDR3 amino acids: CASSYGRATEAFF. The CDR3 coding sequence is TGTGCCAGCAGTTACGGCAGGGCCACTGAAGCTTTCTTT.

This clone has a handful of counts. This chain connects TRBV4-2 to TRBJ1-5; D is perhaps TRBD1 (5 bases). The CDR3 is 14 amino acids. The germline V gene has CDR1 LGHNA and CDR2 YNFKEQ. With 0 bases removed from V and 5 bases from J, the gap between germline ends came to 8 bases. The CDR3 is CASSQDGGYQPQHF. In DNA form, the CDR3 reads TGTGCCAGCAGCCAAGACGGGGGATATCAGCCCCAGCATTTT.

A few counts support this clone. The chain carries TRBV7-9 and TRBJ2-1; TRBD1 agrees at 7 bases. The germline CDR1 and CDR2 sequences are SEHNR and FQNEAQ (reference sequence). J was trimmed by 8 bases and V by 5 bases; bases with no gene match: 12. This CDR3 is built from 15 residues. CDR3 nucleotides: TGTGCCAGCAGCCTATCCACGACAGGGACCTATGAGCAGTTCTTC. It yields the protein CASSLSTTGTYEQFF.

This clone was seen only once. V and J are TRBV6-5 and TRBJ1-1; 7 nucleotides match TRBD1. The V and J ends lost 9 bases and 3 bases, in that order; junction bases with no gene match: 7. CDR1 is MNHEY and CDR2 is SVGAGI in the germline V gene. The CDR3 extends over 13 amino acids. This chain's CDR3 is CARKTGSHTEAFF. The CDR3 DNA sequence: TGTGCCAGAAAGACAGGGTCCCACACTGAAGCTTTCTTT.

The rearrangement joins TRBV6-5 to TRBJ1-4, with 7 bases that match TRBD1. V lost 4 bases to trimming and J lost 10 bases; unmatched junction nucleotides: 9. CDR3 length: 14 residues. Germline-derived CDR1 and CDR2 are MNHEY and SVGAGI. CDR3 region: CASSFAGGSGKLFF. The CDR3 DNA follows: TGTGCCAGCAGTTTCGCAGGGGGTTCGGGAAAACTGTTTTTT.

The chain joins TRBV2 to TRBJ2-2, with D hard to call. Trimming left V 7 bases short and J 2 bases short, with 2 bases between. Germline lookup yields CDR1 SNHLY and CDR2 FYNNEI. The length of the CDR3 is 11 residues. The chain's CDR3 is CASINTGELFF. In nucleotides, the CDR3 is TGTGCCAGCATTAACACCGGGGAGCTGTTTTTT.

CDR3 in amino acids: CATSERTGDGYTF. The DNA for the CDR3 is TGTGCCACCAGTGAGCGGACAGGGGATGGCTACACCTTC. The rearrangement joins TRBV24-1 to TRBJ1-2; the match to TRBD1 covers 9 bases. V lost 4 bases to trimming and J lost 6 bases; unmatched junction nucleotides: 2. The CDR3 contains 13 residues. Germline CDR1 is KGHDR and CDR2 is SFDVKD.

The rearrangement joins TRBV7-3 to TRBJ1-4, with no clear D. Germline assignment: CDR1 SGHTA and CDR2 FQGTGA. Trimming left V 2 bases short and J 2 bases short, with 15 bases between. The CDR3 contains 17 residues. The DNA of the CDR3 is TGTGCCAGCAGCTTATCCGGCAACACACGGACTAATGAAAAACTGTTTTTT. Translating it yields CASSLSGNTRTNEKLFF.

This clone was recorded a few times. The V call is TRBV30, the J call TRBJ2-7; 9 bases map to TRBD1. This CDR3 is 13 amino acids long. Germline V gene lookup returns CDR1 GTSNPN and CDR2 SVGIG (reference sequence). J gave up 4 bases and V 4 bases, and 5 bases lay outside the gene matches. CDR3 protein: CAWTGQGRYEQYF. The CDR3 DNA sequence: TGTGCCTGGACCGGACAGGGGCGATACGAGCAGTACTTC.

CDR3 residues: CASSFVAGAHNEQFF. The DNA of the CDR3 is TGTGCCAGCAGCTTCGTAGCGGGGGCCCACAATGAGCAGTTCTTC. The chain carries TRBV5-4 and TRBJ2-1; 9 bases are a match to TRBD2. Trimming took 2 bases from V and 5 from J; bases not matched to a gene: 5. The CDR3 loop spans 15 amino acids. Germline V gene sequence: CDR1 SGHNT, CDR2 YYREEE (reference sequence). Full variable domain (missing parts from reference TRBV5-4 and TRBJ2-1): ETGVTQSPTHLIKTRGQQVTLRCSSQSGHNTVSWYQQALGQGPQFIFQYYREEENGRGNFPPRFSGLQFPNYSSELNVNALELDDSALYLCASSFVAGAHNEQFFGPGTRLTVL.

The V gene is TRBV28, the J gene TRBJ2-5; 13 bases align to TRBD2. V lost 6 bases, J lost 4 bases, and 8 bases stayed unmatched. The CDR3 extends over 16 amino acids. Germline V CDR1 and CDR2: MDHEN, SYDVKM. In DNA, the CDR3 is TGTGCCAGCAGCACCAGGACTAGCGGGGGACGAGAGACCCAGTACTTC. Encoded protein: CASSTRTSGGRETQYF.

V and J are TRBV5-5 and TRBJ2-1, with D perhaps TRBD2 (6 bases). The germline V gene encodes CDR1 SGHKS and CDR2 YYEKEE (reference sequence). This CDR3 contains 16 residues. Trimming stripped 4 bases from V and 0 bases from J, with 14 bases between. The CDR3 nucleotides are TGTGCCAGCAGCCCCAGGGTGACTAGCTCCTACAATGAGCAGTTCTTC. Protein product: CASSPRVTSSYNEQFF.

The V call is TRBV5-1, the J call TRBJ1-2, with D tentatively TRBD1 (6 bases). The V and J ends lost 2 bases and 5 bases respectively, with 19 bases between them. CDR1 SGHRS and CDR2 YFSETQ come from the germline V gene. The CDR3 is made up of 16 amino acids. CDR3 sequence: CASSLTGQRGMYGYTF. The CDR3 DNA follows: TGCGCCAGCAGCTTAACCGGACAGCGAGGAATGTATGGCTACACCTTC.

The rearrangement uses TRBV3-1 (or the pseudogene TRBV3-2) and TRBJ2-7, with a weak D call TRBD1 (5 bases). V dropped 3 bases and J dropped 3 bases, with 9 bases sitting between them. The CDR3 has 13 amino acids. CDR1 is LGHDT and CDR2 is YNNKEL in the germline V gene (reference sequence). CDR3 loop: CASSQGRNYEQYF. CDR3 bases: TGTGCCAGCAGCCAGGGGCGGAACTACGAGCAGTACTTC.

The genes are TRBV4-3 and TRBJ2-5; the match to TRBD1 covers 10 bases. After removal of 1 base from V and 6 bases from J, the junction contained 11 bases not matched to a gene. This CDR3 region has 17 residues. Germline CDR1 LGHNA, CDR2 YSLEER. CDR3 protein: CASSQGVPGQGRKTQYF. The DNA for the CDR3 is TGCGCCAGCAGCCAAGGGGTCCCGGGACAGGGGAGGAAGACCCAGTACTTC.

This clone has a handful of counts. V usage is TRBV27 and J usage is TRBJ1-2, with D possibly being TRBD1 (5 bases). In germline, CDR1 is MNHEY, CDR2 SMNVEV (reference sequence). V gave up 4 bases and J gave up 0 bases, with 9 bases separating them. CDR3 size: 14 residues. The CDR3 coding sequence is TGTGCCAGCAGTTCGGGACGGACTAACTATGGCTACACCTTC. Translation gives CASSSGRTNYGYTF.

This clone was seen only a few times. The chain couples TRBV4-1 to TRBJ1-5; 7 positions agree with TRBD1. Germline V gene lookup returns CDR1 MGHRA and CDR2 YSYEKL. V lost 0 bases to trimming and J lost 6 bases; unmatched junction nucleotides: 5. CDR3 length: 15 amino acids. For the CDR3, the DNA is TGCGCCAGCAGCCAAGAGTCAGGGGGTGGTCAGCCCCAGCATTTT. Translating gives CASSQESGGGQPQHF.

The sample holds a few counts of this clone. The chain employs TRBV19 and TRBJ2-5; 9 bases align to TRBD2. J lost 9 bases, V lost 3 bases, and 8 bases had no gene match. The CDR3 totals 14 residues. Per the germline V gene, CDR1 is LNHDA and CDR2 is SQIVND (reference sequence). The CDR3 sequence is CASSIGLAPLPQYF. CDR3 in DNA: TGTGCCAGTAGTATCGGACTAGCGCCCTTGCCCCAGTACTTC.

As to this clone: This CDR3 is also generated by other DNA sequences in the sample. The genes are TRBV30 and TRBJ2-7, with 8 bases fitting TRBD1. The CDR3 is made up of 12 amino acids. With 4 bases clipped from V and 3 bases from J, the junction kept 2 bases outside the gene matches. CDR1 and CDR2 (germline): GTSNPN, SVGIG (reference sequence). The CDR3 DNA is TGTGCCTGGACTGGACAGGGCTACGAGCAGTACTTC. Amino acid sequence: CAWTGQGYEQYF.

The V call is TRBV19, the J call TRBJ1-2; no clear D. Germline CDR1 and CDR2: LNHDA and SQIVND (reference sequence). This CDR3 is 12 amino acids long. V was trimmed by 3 bases and J by 7 bases, leaving 9 bases between them. CDR3 in DNA: TGTGCCAGTAGTATGTTTTTAGGTGGCTACACCTTC. Protein product: CASSMFLGGYTF.

This rearrangement joins TRBV7-8 to TRBJ2-5, with no clear D. In germline, CDR1 is SGHVS, CDR2 FQNEAQ. The CDR3 consists of 14 residues. V gave up 3 bases and J gave up 1 base, with 9 bases separating them. The CDR3 loop reads CASSFGTTQETQYF. CDR3 bases: TGTGCCAGCAGCTTTGGCACAACCCAAGAGACCCAGTACTTC.

The CDR3 region is CASSPLDRGGYNEQFF. The CDR3 nucleotides are TGTGCCAGCAGCCCACTGGACAGGGGAGGCTACAATGAGCAGTTCTTC. V usage is TRBV13 and J usage is TRBJ2-1; 9 bases are shared with TRBD1. The CDR3 has 16 residues. Germline V gene lookup returns CDR1 PRHDT and CDR2 FYEKMQ (reference sequence). The ends lost 5 bases at V and 3 bases at J; junction bases unmatched: 8.